By frequency in the sample, the clone carrying this T cell receptor beta chain is large (0.1 to 1%). No antigen is known for it. The entry originates in a study of vaccination and CD4 T cells after COVID-19. Study-level information: For control cultures, the treatment was a CEFX pool, an HIV-1 Nef pool, or no peptide. Whole-study results and caveats: SARS-CoV-2-reactive clonotypes showed a nonsignificant median rise from 21 to 38.

An Oncomine TCR Beta short-read assay was used to sequence the DNA from cultured CD4+ T cells. Using the QIAamp micro DNA kit, genomic DNA was extracted from the CD4+ T cells that had been cultured. TCRdb used MiXCR to reprocess the PCR reads, holding one entry per CDR3 protein. The repertoire holds over 3,500 distinct CDR3 sequences, around a fifth seen once, with approximately 15% in the top ten. The treatment here: approximately nine-day PBMC culture with coronavirus spike peptide pools or control peptides (ViraFEST assay). This sequence was found in a human donor who had recovered from COVID-19. Source material: CD4+ T cells from blood, cultured in vitro.

In DNA form, the CDR3 reads TGTGCCAGCAGTGAAGCTTCACTCGAATGGGGGCGGTGGGATGGCTACACCTTC. Protein product: CASSEASLEWGRWDGYTF. The chain combines TRBV6-1 with TRBJ1-2; D is possibly TRBD1 (6 bases). The V end was cut by 0 bases, the J end by 6 bases, with 23 bases between. CDR3 size: 18 residues. Germline V gene data show CDR1 as MNHNS and CDR2 as SASEGT.